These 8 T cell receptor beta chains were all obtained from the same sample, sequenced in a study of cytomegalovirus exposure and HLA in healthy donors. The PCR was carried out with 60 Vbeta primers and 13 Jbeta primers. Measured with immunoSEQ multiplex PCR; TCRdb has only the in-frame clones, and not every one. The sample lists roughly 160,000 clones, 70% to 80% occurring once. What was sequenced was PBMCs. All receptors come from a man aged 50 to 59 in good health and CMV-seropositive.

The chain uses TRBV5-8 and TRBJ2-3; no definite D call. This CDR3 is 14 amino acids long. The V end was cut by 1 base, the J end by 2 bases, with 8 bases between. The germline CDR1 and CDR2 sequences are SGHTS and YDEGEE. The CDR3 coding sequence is TGTGCCAGCAGCTTGTTACATGACACAGATACGCAGTATTTT. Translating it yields CASSLLHDTDTQYF.

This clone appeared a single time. CDR3 region: CASSLRQSGGEQYF. The CDR3 region has the DNA TGCGCCAGCAGCTTGAGACAATCCGGGGGCGAGCAGTACTTC. The rearrangement uses TRBV5-1 and TRBJ2-7; D is perhaps TRBD2 (6 bases). The germline V gene has CDR1 SGHRS and CDR2 YFSETQ. The CDR3 is 14 residues long. Trimming cost V 1 base and J 6 bases, with 14 bases left between them.

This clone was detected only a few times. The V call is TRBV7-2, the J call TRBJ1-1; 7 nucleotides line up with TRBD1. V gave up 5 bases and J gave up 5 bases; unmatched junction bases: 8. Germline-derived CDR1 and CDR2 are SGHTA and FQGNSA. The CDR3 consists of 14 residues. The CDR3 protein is CASSPDRYGTEAFF. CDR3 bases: TGTGCCAGCAGCCCGGACAGGTATGGAACTGAAGCTTTCTTT.

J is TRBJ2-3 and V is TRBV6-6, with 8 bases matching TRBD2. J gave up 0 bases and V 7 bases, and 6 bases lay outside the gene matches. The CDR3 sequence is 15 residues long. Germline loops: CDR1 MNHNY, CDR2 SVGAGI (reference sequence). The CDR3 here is CASKRAGVSTDTQYF. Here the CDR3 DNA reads TGTGCCAGCAAGAGAGCGGGAGTTAGCACAGATACGCAGTATTTT.

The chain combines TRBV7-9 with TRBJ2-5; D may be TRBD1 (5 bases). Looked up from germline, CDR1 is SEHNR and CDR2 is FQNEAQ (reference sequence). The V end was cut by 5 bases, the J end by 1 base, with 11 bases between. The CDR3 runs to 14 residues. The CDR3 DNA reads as TGTGCCAGCAGCAGAATGGACATCCAAGAGACCCAGTACTTC. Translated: CASSRMDIQETQYF.

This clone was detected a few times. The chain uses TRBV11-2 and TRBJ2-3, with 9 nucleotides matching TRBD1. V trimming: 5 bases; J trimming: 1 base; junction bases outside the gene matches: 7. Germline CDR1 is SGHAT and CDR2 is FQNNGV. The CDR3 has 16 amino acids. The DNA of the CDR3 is TGTGCCAGCAGCCCTACAGGGGGCTTTGGCACAGATACGCAGTATTTT. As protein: CASSPTGGFGTDTQYF.

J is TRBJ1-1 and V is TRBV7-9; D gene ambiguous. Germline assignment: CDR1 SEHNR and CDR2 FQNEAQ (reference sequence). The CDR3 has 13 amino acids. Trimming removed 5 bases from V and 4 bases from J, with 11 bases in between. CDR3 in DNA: TGTGCCAGCAGCCCCAGCGCGCGCACTGAAGCTTTCTTT. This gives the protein CASSPSARTEAFF.

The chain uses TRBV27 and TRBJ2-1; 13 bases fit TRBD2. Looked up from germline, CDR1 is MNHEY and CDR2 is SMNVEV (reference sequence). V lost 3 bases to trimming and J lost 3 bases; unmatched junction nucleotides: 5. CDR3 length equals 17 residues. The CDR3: CASSFPLAGGVYNEQFF. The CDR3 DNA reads TGTGCCAGCAGTTTCCCACTAGCGGGGGGGGTCTACAATGAGCAGTTCTTC.